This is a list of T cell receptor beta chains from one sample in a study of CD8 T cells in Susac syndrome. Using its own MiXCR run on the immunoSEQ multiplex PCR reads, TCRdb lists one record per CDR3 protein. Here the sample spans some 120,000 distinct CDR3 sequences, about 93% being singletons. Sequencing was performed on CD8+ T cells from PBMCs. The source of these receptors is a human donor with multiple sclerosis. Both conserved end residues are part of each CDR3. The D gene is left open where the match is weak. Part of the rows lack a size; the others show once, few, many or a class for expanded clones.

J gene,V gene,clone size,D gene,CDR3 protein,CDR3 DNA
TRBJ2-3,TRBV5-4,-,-,CASSLEGSWEDTQYF,TGTGCCAGCAGCTTGGAGGGCTCCTGGGAAGATACGCAGTATTTT
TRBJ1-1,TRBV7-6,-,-,CASSPGENTEAFF,TGTGCCAGCAGCCCTGGAGAGAACACTGAAGCTTTCTTT
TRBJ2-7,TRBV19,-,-,CASSIGFNEQYF,TGTGCCAGTAGTATTGGGTTCAACGAGCAGTACTTC
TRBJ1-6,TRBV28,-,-,CASSLIGNSPLHF,TGTGCCAGCAGTTTAATCGGGAATTCACCCCTCCACTTT
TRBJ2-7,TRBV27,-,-,CASSPEGDGNEQYF,TGTGCCAGCAGTCCTGAGGGTGACGGAAACGAGCAGTACTTC
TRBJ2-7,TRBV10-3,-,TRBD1,CATEGQGASEQYF,TGTGCCACCGAGGGACAGGGGGCAAGCGAGCAGTACTTC
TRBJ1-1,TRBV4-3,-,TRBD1,CASSQQGTGLNTEAFF,TGCGCCAGCAGCCAACAGGGGACAGGGTTGAACACTGAAGCTTTCTTT
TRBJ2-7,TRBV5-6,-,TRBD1,CASTGTGESKEYF,TGTGCCAGCACCGGGACAGGGGAAAGCAAGGAGTACTTC
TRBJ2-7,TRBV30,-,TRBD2,CAWSGAGDNEQYF,TGTGCCTGGAGTGGCGCGGGAGACAACGAGCAGTACTTC
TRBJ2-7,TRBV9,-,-,CASSVESGPAYEQYF,TGTGCCAGCAGCGTAGAGAGCGGGCCGGCCTACGAGCAGTACTTC
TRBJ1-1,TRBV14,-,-,CASSQHVGQTEAFF,TGTGCCAGCAGCCAACATGTGGGGCAGACTGAAGCTTTCTTT
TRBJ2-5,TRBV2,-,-,CASSDWQGKKETQYF,TGTGCCAGCAGTGACTGGCAGGGAAAAAAAGAGACCCAGTACTTC
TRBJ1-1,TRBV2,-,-,CASSETENTEAFF,TGTGCCAGCAGTGAGACGGAGAACACTGAAGCTTTCTTT
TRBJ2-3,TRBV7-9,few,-,CASSLDTDTQYF,TGTGCCAGCAGCCTAGACACAGATACGCAGTATTTT
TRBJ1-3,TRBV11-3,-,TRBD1,CASSQGTVSGNTIYF,TGTGCCAGCAGCCAAGGGACAGTCTCTGGAAACACCATATATTTT
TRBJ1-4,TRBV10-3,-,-,CAISHRGKLFF,TGTGCCATCAGCCACCGTGGAAAACTGTTTTTT
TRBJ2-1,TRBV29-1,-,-,CSAVGGYNEQFF,TGCAGCGCCGTAGGGGGCTACAATGAGCAGTTCTTC
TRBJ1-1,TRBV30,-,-,CAWMAGPHTEAFF,TGTGCCTGGATGGCGGGTCCGCACACTGAAGCTTTCTTT
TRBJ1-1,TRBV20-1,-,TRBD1,CSARQGDKMNTEAFF,TGCAGTGCTAGACAGGGGGACAAGATGAACACTGAAGCTTTCTTT
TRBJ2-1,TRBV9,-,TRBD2,CASSVGTSWQFF,TGTGCCAGCAGCGTGGGGACTAGTTGGCAGTTCTTC
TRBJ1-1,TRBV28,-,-,CASSPTSEAFF,TGTGCCAGCAGCCCGACATCTGAAGCTTTCTTT
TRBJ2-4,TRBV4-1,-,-,CASSPRDLSIQYF,TGCGCCAGCAGCCCACGGGACTTGAGCATTCAGTACTTC
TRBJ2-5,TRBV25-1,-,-,CASTPGEETQYF,TGTGCCAGCACCCCAGGGGAAGAGACCCAGTACTTC
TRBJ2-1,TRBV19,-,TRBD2,CASSIRSEREGPLVGEQFF,TGTGCCAGTAGTATAAGGTCGGAGCGGGAGGGCCCTCTTGTAGGTGAGCAGTTCTTC
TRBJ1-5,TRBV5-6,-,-,CASSLGHADQPQHF,TGTGCCAGCAGCTTGGGACACGCTGATCAGCCCCAGCATTTT
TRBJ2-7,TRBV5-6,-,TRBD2,CASSWTSGRAGDEQYF,TGTGCCAGCAGCTGGACTAGCGGGAGGGCGGGGGACGAGCAGTACTTC
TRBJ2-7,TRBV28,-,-,CASSLWGLGEQYF,TGTGCCAGCAGTTTGTGGGGGTTGGGCGAGCAGTACTTC
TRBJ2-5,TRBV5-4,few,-,CASSLWDGETQYF,TGTGCCAGCAGCTTATGGGATGGAGAGACCCAGTACTTC
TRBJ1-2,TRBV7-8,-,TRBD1,CASSSGGGASNYGYTF,TGTGCCAGCAGCTCAGGAGGGGGCGCCTCTAACTATGGCTACACCTTC
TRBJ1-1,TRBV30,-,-,CAWNAGYLVTEAFF,TGTGCCTGGAATGCAGGGTACTTGGTCACTGAAGCTTTCTTT
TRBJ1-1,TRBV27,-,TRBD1,CASSPGTDQAFF,TGTGCCAGCAGTCCCGGGACAGATCAAGCTTTCTTT
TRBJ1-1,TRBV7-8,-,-,CASISLWGNTEAFF,TGTGCCAGCATTTCTCTTTGGGGGAACACTGAAGCTTTCTTT
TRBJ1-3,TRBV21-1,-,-,CASSKDSGPKSSGNTIYF,TGTGCCAGCAGCAAAGACTCAGGGCCGAAATCCTCTGGAAACACCATATATTTT
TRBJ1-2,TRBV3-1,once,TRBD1,CASSHPGQGIYGYTF,TGTGCCAGCAGCCACCCGGGACAGGGGATCTATGGCTACACCTTC
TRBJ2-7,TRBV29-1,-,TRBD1,CSVSGTGHYEQYF,TGCAGCGTTTCGGGGACAGGCCACTACGAGCAGTACTTC
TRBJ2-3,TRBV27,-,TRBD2,CASSLWGAGEGADTQYF,TGTGCCAGCAGTTTATGGGGTGCGGGAGAAGGGGCAGATACGCAGTATTTT
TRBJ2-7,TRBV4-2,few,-,CASSHQEASYEQYF,TGTGCCAGCAGCCACCAGGAAGCGAGCTACGAGCAGTACTTC
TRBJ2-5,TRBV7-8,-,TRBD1,CASSSMTGGPFETQYF,TGTGCCAGCAGCTCGATGACAGGGGGGCCATTCGAGACCCAGTACTTC
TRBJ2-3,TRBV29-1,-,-,CSVEGPGATDTQYF,TGCAGCGTTGAGGGCCCCGGGGCCACAGATACGCAGTATTTT
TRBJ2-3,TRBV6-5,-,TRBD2,CASSSGGTYTDTQYF,TGTGCCAGCAGTTCCGGGGGGACCTACACAGATACGCAGTATTTT
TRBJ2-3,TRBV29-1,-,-,CSASAGGRTDTQYF,TGCAGCGCATCGGCCGGGGGTAGGACAGATACGCAGTATTTT
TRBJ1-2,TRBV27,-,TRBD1,CASSLFQGAGGYTF,TGTGCCAGCAGTTTATTCCAGGGGGCTGGAGGCTACACCTTC
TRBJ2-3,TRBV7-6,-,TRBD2,CASSLAQAGVSIIADTQYF,TGTGCCAGCAGCTTAGCGCAGGCGGGAGTTAGTATAATTGCAGATACGCAGTATTTT
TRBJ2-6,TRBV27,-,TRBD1,CASSSKLGQGPSGANVLTF,TGTGCCAGCAGTTCAAAATTGGGACAGGGGCCGAGCGGGGCCAACGTCCTGACTTTC
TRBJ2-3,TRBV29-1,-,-,CSVLSTDTQYF,TGCAGCGTTCTGAGCACAGATACGCAGTATTTT
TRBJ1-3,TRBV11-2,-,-,CASSPPGNTIYF,TGTGCCAGCAGCCCCCCTGGAAACACCATATATTTT
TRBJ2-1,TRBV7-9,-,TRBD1,CASSLGDRDLYEQFF,TGTGCCAGCAGCTTAGGGGACAGGGACCTTTATGAGCAGTTCTTC
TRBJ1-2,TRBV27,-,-,CASSLIGRRNYGYTF,TGTGCCAGCAGTTTAATTGGTCGCCGGAACTATGGCTACACCTTC
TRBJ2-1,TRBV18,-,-,CASSRPVAGSYNEQFF,TGTGCCAGCTCACGTCCCGTGGCGGGATCCTACAATGAGCAGTTCTTC
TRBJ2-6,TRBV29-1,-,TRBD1,CSVPQGSGANVLTF,TGCAGCGTTCCACAGGGGTCTGGGGCCAACGTCCTGACTTTC
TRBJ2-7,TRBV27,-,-,CASSYAAGRYEQYF,TGTGCCAGCAGTTACGCGGCAGGACGATACGAGCAGTACTTC
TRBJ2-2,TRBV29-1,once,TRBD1,CSVPGTATGELFF,TGCAGCGTTCCAGGGACAGCTACCGGGGAGCTGTTTTTT
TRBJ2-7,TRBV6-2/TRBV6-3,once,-,CASSYGAEWDEQYF,TGTGCCAGCAGTTACGGGGCTGAGTGGGACGAGCAGTACTTC
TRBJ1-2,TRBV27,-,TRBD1,CASQDRASNYGYTF,TGTGCCAGCCAAGACAGGGCTTCTAACTATGGCTACACCTTC
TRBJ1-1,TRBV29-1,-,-,CSIELATEAFF,TGCAGCATTGAGCTGGCCACTGAAGCTTTCTTT
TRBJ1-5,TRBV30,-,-,CAWNQGNQPQHF,TGTGCCTGGAACCAAGGGAACCAGCCCCAGCATTTT
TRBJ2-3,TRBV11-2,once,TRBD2,CASSLVGLGVADTQYF,TGTGCCAGCAGCTTAGTAGGACTAGGAGTGGCAGATACGCAGTATTTT
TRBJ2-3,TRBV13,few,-,CASSSTSGTPYFTDTQYF,TGTGCCAGCAGCTCGACTAGTGGGACACCTTACTTCACAGATACGCAGTATTTT
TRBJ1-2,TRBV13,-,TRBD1,CASSFSGTGGAVYGYTF,TGTGCCAGCAGCTTTTCCGGGACAGGGGGCGCCGTCTATGGCTACACCTTC
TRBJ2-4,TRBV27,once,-,CASSGDLAKNIQYF,TGTGCCAGCAGTGGGGACCTAGCCAAAAACATTCAGTACTTC